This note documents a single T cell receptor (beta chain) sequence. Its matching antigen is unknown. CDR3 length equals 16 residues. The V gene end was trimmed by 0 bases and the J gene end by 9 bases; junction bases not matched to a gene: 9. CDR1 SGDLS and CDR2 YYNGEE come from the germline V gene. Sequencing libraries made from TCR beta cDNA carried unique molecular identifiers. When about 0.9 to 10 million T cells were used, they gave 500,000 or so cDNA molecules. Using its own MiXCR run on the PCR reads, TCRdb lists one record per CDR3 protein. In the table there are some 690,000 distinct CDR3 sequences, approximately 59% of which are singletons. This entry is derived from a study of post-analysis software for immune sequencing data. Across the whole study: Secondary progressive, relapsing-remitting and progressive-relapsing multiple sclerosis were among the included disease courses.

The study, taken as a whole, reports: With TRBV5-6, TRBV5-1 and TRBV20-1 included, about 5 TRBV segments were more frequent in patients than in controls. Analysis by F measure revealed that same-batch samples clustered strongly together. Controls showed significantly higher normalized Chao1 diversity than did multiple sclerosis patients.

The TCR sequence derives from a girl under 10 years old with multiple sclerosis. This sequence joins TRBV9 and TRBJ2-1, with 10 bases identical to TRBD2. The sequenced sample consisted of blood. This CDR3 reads CASSVGGASGSGEQFF. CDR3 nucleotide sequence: TGTGCCAGCAGCGTAGGCGGGGCTAGCGGGAGTGGTGAGCAGTTCTTC.